This section outlines one T cell receptor (beta chain) sequence together with its context. Its antigen is unknown. The method was immunoSEQ multiplex PCR; TCRdb's version includes in-frame clones alone and lacks a portion of them. In the table there are 46,000 or so clones, over 75% of which are singletons. This sample was taken from a study of T cell clonotyping in hematopoietic cell transplantation. Study observations and caveats: Graft donor and pretransplant recipient Inverse Simpson Index values predicted broader posttransplant TCR diversity. At the given depth, recipient repertoires were over 95% de novo clonotypes.

Time point meaning: recipient sample about 28 days before transplant, after cytoreduction. V lost 6 bases and J lost 9; bases outside the gene matches: 6. CDR1 and CDR2 from the germline V gene are SNHLY and FYNNEI. This CDR3 spans 12 amino acids. The starting material was peripheral blood mononuclear cells, obtained before stem cell transplant. The source is a man aged 60-69 years with biphenotypic leukemia. Some clones in this sample may be carry-over from other donors' samples. The chain links TRBV2 to TRBJ2-3, with 7 bases identical to TRBD2. The CDR3 here is CASSGDYGTQYF. The CDR3 DNA reads as TGTGCCAGCAGCGGGGACTACGGGACGCAGTATTTT.